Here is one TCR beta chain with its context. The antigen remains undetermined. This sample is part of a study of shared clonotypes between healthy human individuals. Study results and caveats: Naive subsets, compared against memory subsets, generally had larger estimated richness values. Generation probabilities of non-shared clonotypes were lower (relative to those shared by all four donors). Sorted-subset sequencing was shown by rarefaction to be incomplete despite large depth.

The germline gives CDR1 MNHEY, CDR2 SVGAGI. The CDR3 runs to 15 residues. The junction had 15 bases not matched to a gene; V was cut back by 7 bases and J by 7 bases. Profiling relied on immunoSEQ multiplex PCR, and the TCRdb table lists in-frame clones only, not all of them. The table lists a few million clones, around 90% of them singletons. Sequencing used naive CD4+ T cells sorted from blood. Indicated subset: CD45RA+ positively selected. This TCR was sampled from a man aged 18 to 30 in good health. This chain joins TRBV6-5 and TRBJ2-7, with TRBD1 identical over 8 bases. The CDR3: CASTAMGTGGSEQYF. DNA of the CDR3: TGTGCCAGCACCGCAATGGGGACAGGAGGGAGTGAGCAGTACTTC.